This T cell receptor (beta chain) was found in a study of cytomegalovirus exposure and HLA in healthy donors (dated by TCRdb to the late 2010s). In the study overall: In an earlier analysis of 550 to 750 of the donors, around 290 Gb of sequence data and some 100 million unique TCR beta sequences from roughly 180 million T cells were reported. An early release covering over 500 HLA-typed donors comprised approximately 290 gigabases of sequencing data and roughly 85 million unique TCR sequences. Of the 398 genotyped donors, over 65% fell in the genetic ancestry cluster associated with self-reported Caucasian donors. The study aimed to test whether cataloging public T cell receptors could reveal signatures of past pathogen exposure. The T cell repertoires of several hundred subjects were profiled by immunosequencing and related to cytomegalovirus serostatus. In addition to the first cohort of 650 to 800 subjects, a separate validation cohort of 120 different subjects was used. To predict cytomegalovirus infection status, the study brought together high-throughput TCR immunosequencing, statistical association of individual TCRs with disease status, and machine learning. In a later analysis, previously published TCR beta repertoires from about 640 donors were re-analyzed and high-resolution HLA genotyping was added so that TCR occurrence patterns could be studied. In the later analysis, no new phenotypic data were used to find candidate immune exposures; instead, reliance was placed on TCR beta sequences and their occurrence across donors. An earlier analysis of approximately 640 of the donors applied high-throughput TCR beta sequencing to assess whether each TCR beta V gene segment acted as functional or pseudogenic. Donor age, sex, ethnicity and CMV serostatus were collected together with the repertoire data. In a later genetic analysis, genome-wide SNP genotypes for about 65% of the 666 donors were used, and that subset was treated as a discovery cohort. All discovery cohort repertoires had been generated using a single sequencing platform. HLA typing covered class I and class II loci at four-digit resolution. Typing coverage differed by locus: A, B, C, DRB1 and DQB1 were typed in about 629-640 donors, DQA1 in about 500, DPA1 in 600 to 610, and DPB1 in just under 490. A handful of DR-DQ haplotypes were handled as single units for association and clustering because linkage in the cohort was strong. Among some 400 genotyped donors of the cohort, an average of about 220,000 unique TCR beta nucleotide sequences was sequenced per donor, of which about 20% were non-productive.

After removal of 5 bases from V and 5 bases from J, the junction retains 5 bases not matched to a gene. The CDR3 holds 14 amino acids from the cysteine to the phenylalanine. The DNA shown is the 42-base CDR3, in frame from base 1. Based on the germline V gene, the CDR1 and CDR2 sequences are SGHVS and FNYEAQ. Details on this clone: It has no known antigen specificity. Base qualities are not provided; no much larger clone lies one nucleotide away.

To prepare the library, the immunoSEQ multiplex PCR assay was applied. A mixture of 60 forward primers for TCR Vbeta segments and 13 reverse primers for TCR Jbeta segments was used in the multiplex PCR. The CDR3 region of rearranged TCR beta genes was amplified from genomic DNA with a multiplex PCR assay. On the Illumina HiSeq System, the amplified TCR beta libraries were sequenced as 87-base-pair reads. The paper's data handling went like this. A later analysis counted some 80 million unique TCR beta chains across the 500 to 850 repertoires, and 10 million to 11 million of these chains were shared by at least two donors. A nearest-neighbor algorithm error-corrected the raw reads and collapsed the reads into unique sequences, merging closely related sequences to remove PCR and sequencing errors. V, D and J gene segments were assigned by aligning CDR3 sequences to IMGT reference sequences. For a sequence to be retained, a match of at least six nucleotides was required to both a V gene segment and a J gene segment. Rearrangements were classified as productive when the CDR3 lacked stop codons and remained in frame with V and J, and all other rearrangements were classified as non-productive. Following IMGT convention, CDR3 was defined as the stretch from the second conserved V-encoded cysteine to the conserved J-encoded phenylalanine. The earlier analysis of about 590 of the donors excluded sequences that lacked an unambiguous match to a single V gene segment. An earlier analysis of a few hundred of the donors classified V segments as functional when productive rearrangements were above 56.7% and as segregating when the standard deviation between donors was above 5%. A statistical classification framework was developed to diagnose cytomegalovirus status using the catalog of TCR beta chain sequences. In a later analysis, V and J genes were assigned by comparing TCR nucleotide sequences against IMGT/GENE-DB human TR gene sequences. The TCRdist pipeline was used in a later analysis to assign CDR3 sequences and most-parsimonious VDJ recombination scenarios. In a later analysis, each TCR beta chain was defined by its CDR3 amino acid sequence together with its V-gene family, and reads without a unique V-gene family were excluded. A later analysis removed 600 or so highly shared, low-generation-probability nucleotide sequences to deal with suspected cross-contamination and a sequencing artifact. In a later analysis, a clonal expansion index for each public chain was calculated from normalized within-repertoire ranks of inferred template counts. A later analysis computed generation probabilities with a VDJ recombination model fitted to out-of-frame rearrangements, and checked the results against IGoR. A later analysis scored TCR-TCR, TCR-HLA and TCR-CMV co-occurrence with hypergeometric tests, applying a repertoire-size bias correction to TCR pairs. To estimate false discovery rates, a later analysis permuted the HLA or CMV assignments 20 times. In a later analysis, co-occurring TCRs were grouped using DBSCAN, and TCRdist sequence similarity was added for clustering within HLA-allele-positive subsets. Repertoires with fewer than 30,000 or more than 120,000 public chains, plus five repertoires with anomalous nucleotide sharing, were excluded from co-occurrence clustering. In TCRdb, the immuneACCESS table is reduced to in-frame sequences with V and J assigned. These tables do not hold every clone; where another copy was compared, an unresolved V gene accounts for under half, and the others remain unexplained. V, J and clone size were drawn from that table, and D and trimming were deduced from the DNA. The sample contains about 67,000 clones, approximately 71% of them found a single time. Clones ranked in the top ten supply more than 2% of the sample.

Summary of the overall study and its limitations: Assigning TCR associations to individual alleles was difficult when HLA alleles, especially DR and DQ, strongly co-occurred. Most TCR sequences were seen in very few donors, while some public TCRs were found in many individuals. Some IMGT-functional V segments, including TRBV6-2 and TRBV6-3, could not be distinguished by the 87-base-pair reads and were therefore excluded. Only TCR beta chains were sequenced in this cohort, and the absence of alpha or paired-chain data limited detectable features. Presence/absence analyses assumed roughly uniform sequencing depth across donors, an assumption that may not hold. In both the original and validation cohorts, the classifier was reported to diagnose cytomegalovirus status with high specificity and sensitivity. The only immune exposure information available for the cohort was CMV serostatus. A few of the identified cytomegalovirus-associated TCR beta chains were confirmed in vitro to be specific for cytomegalovirus antigens. In a later analysis, most CMV-associated TCR beta chains were found to appear HLA-restricted, with HLA associations seemingly driven largely by CMV exposure. Linkage disequilibrium might explain the correlated functional status among segregating V segments, but an unknown experimental factor could not be ruled out. A later genetic analysis associated a missense DCLRE1C variant with V-gene and J-gene trimming of TCR beta chains, and an independent cohort replicated the association. In a later analysis, HLA-associated TCR beta chains showed more clonal expansion and lower generation probabilities than non-associated chains that were equally common. A cluster of highly shared sequence variants was judged likely to be a technical artifact of the sequencing pipeline. A further reported finding was that TCR beta sequences accurately predicted the HLA-A and HLA-B alleles for most subjects in the first cohort. Because some donors lacked HLA typing at each locus, the association tests relied only on the typed subset. The study gave a list of 150 to 200 TCR beta chains associated with cytomegalovirus. In a later analysis, 15,000 to 20,000 TCR beta sequences were associated with specific HLA alleles at a false discovery rate of 0.05. It was suggested by the authors that the approach could potentially be generalized to other disease states and immunological phenotypes. The earlier analysis of some 540 of the donors excluded fewer than 20 rarely observed V segments, including chromosome 9 orphons, because counts were too low. A later analysis found that TCR association rates varied across HLA loci, with DRB1 alleles showing the most associated TCRs and HLA-C alleles the fewest. In a later analysis, several top co-occurrence clusters were reported to appear linked to parvovirus B19, influenza, CMV and Epstein-Barr virus. In an earlier analysis of approximately 590 of the donors, most TCR beta V segments appeared in productive rearrangements about 87% or about 30% of the time, broadly matching IMGT annotations. Compared with the approximately 670-donor mean, donors in an Asian-associated ancestry cluster had fewer N-insertions in productive TCRs, according to a later genetic analysis.

The cohort was made up of approximately 700 healthy bone marrow donors. All cohort members were sampled while nominally healthy, although unrecorded immune exposures were likely present. The donor tested CMV seronegative and was one of the 352 seronegative cohort members. A peripheral blood sample was collected from each donor, and TCR beta sequencing was performed on peripheral blood mononuclear cells. The Qiagen DNeasy Blood Extraction Kit was used to extract genomic DNA from the blood cell samples. Recombination joined TRBV7-6 with TRBJ1-5, and TRBD1 aligns with 8 junction nucleotides. The sequence came from a woman aged 30 to 39 in good health and CMV-seronegative. Input material: PBMCs. The nucleotide sequence reads TGTGCCAGCAGCCTTTACAGGGGGGATCAGCCCCAGCATTTT. Its protein is CASSLYRGDQPQHF.